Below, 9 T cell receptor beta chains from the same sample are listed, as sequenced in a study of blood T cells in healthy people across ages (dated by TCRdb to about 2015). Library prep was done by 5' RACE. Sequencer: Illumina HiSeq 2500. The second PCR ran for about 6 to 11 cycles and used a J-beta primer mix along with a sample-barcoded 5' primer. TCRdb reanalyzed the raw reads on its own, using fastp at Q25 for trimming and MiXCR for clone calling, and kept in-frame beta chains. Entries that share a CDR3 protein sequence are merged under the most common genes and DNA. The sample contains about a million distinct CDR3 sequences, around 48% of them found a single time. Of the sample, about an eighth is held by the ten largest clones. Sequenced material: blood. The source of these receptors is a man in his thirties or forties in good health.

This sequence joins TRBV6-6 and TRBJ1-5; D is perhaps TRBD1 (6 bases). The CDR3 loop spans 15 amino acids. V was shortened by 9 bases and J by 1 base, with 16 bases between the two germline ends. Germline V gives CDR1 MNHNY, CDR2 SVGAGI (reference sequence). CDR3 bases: TGTGCCAGTGAATCACGCGACAGGAGCAATCAGCCCCAGCATTTT. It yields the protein CASESRDRSNQPQHF.

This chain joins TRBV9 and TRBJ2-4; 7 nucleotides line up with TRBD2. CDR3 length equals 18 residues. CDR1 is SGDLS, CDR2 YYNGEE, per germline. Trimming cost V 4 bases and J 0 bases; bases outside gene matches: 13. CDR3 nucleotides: TGTGCCAGCAGCCCCCAGGCTAGCGGTCCCTTAGCCAAAAACATTCAGTACTTC. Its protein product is CASSPQASGPLAKNIQYF.

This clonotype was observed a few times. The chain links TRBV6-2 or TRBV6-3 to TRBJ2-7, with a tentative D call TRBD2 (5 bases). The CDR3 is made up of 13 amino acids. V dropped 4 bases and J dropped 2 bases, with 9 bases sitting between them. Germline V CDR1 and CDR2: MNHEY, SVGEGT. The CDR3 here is CASSWYGTYEQYF. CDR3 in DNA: TGTGCCAGCAGTTGGTACGGGACCTACGAGCAGTACTTC.

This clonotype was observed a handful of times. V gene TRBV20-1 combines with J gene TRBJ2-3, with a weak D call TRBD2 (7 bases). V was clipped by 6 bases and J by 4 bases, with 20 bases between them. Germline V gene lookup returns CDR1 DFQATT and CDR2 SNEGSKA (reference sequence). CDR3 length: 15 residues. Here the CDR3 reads CSAKRGAEGADTQYF. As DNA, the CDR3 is TGCAGTGCCAAACGGGGGGCGGAAGGGGCAGATACGCAGTATTTT.

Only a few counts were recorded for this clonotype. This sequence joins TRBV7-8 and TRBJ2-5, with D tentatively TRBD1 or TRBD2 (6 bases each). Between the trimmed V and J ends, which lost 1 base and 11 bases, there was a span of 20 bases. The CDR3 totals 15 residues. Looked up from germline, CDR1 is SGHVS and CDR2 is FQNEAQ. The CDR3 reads CASSLGVGGGNEQYF. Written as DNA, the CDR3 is TGTGCCAGCAGCTTAGGAGTGGGGGGCGGCAATGAGCAGTACTTC. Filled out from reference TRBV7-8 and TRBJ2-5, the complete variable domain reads GAGVSQSPRYKVAKRGQDVALRCDPISGHVSLFWYQQALGQGPEFLTYFQNEAQLDKSGLPSDRFFAERPEGSVSTLKIQRTQQEDSAVYLCASSLGVGGGNEQYFGPGTRLLVL.

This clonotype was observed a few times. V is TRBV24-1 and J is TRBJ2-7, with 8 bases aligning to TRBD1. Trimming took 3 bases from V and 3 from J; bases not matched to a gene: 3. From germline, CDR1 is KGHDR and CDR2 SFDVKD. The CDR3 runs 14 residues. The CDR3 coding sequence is TGTGCCACCAGTGATCGAACAGGGGGCTACGAGCAGTACTTC. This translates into CATSDRTGGYEQYF.

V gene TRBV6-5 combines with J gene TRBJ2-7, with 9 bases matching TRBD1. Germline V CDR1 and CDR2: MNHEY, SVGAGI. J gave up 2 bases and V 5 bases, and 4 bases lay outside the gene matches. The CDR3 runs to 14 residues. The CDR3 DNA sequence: TGTGCCAGCAGTAACAGGGGGCCTCCCTACGAGCAGTACTTC. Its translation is CASSNRGPPYEQYF.

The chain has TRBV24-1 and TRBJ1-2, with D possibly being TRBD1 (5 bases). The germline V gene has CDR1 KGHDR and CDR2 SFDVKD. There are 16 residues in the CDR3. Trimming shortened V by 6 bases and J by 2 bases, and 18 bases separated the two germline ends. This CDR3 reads CATSPGRMESNYGYTF. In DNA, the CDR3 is TGTGCCACCAGTCCGGGACGGATGGAGTCAAACTATGGCTACACCTTC.

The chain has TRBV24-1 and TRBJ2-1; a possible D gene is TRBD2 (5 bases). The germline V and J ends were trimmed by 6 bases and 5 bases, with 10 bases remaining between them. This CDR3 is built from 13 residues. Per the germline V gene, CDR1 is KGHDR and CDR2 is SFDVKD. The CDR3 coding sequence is TGTGCCACCAGTCCTGGACTTAACAATGAGCAGTTCTTC. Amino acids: CATSPGLNNEQFF.